This T cell receptor beta chain was found in a study of blood T cell repertoires in COVID-19. Study as a whole: Samples came from the United States, Italy and Spain, spanning acute and convalescent COVID-19.

Participants were aged 18 to 89 years from around 24 US areas. Recovered Cohort 3 donors showed two negative PCRs, clearance, or symptom resolution. Data came from immunoSEQ multiplex PCR; TCRdb stores just in-frame clones and leaves some out. The sample shows 200,000 to 250,000 clones, almost 85% of them seen only once. The receptor's source is a man aged 40-49 years who had recovered from COVID-19. Source material: PBMCs or T cells enriched from blood (not recorded which).

CDR3 bases: TGTGCCAGCAGCCCAGGGACAGGGAGACACAATGAGCAGTTCTTC. Translated: CASSPGTGRHNEQFF. This rearrangement joins TRBV3-1 (or the pseudogene TRBV3-2) to TRBJ2-1; 9 nucleotides line up with TRBD1. This CDR3 is 15 amino acids long. V lost 4 bases, J lost 5 bases, and 6 bases stayed unmatched. Germline loops: CDR1 LGHDT, CDR2 YNNKEL (reference sequence).